This is a list of T cell receptor beta chains from one sample in a study of identical twins. TCRdb called the 5' RACE reads again in MiXCR, with one record for every CDR3 protein. The repertoire holds just under 550,000 distinct CDR3 sequences, with around 15% as singletons. In addition, the sample was reused for a study of yellow fever vaccine responses in identical twins.

Source material: CD4+ T cells sorted from blood. These receptors all come from a young woman in good health. CDR3s include the opening cysteine and the closing phenylalanine or tryptophan. D genes are given only for firm matches. Clone size is given for some rows only: seen once, a few or many times, or a class if the clone is expanded.

TRBD2	TRBV12-3/TRBV12-4	TRBJ2-7	few	TGTGCCAGCAGGGGGACTAGCGGCAACTCCTACGAGCAGTACTTC	CASRGTSGNSYEQYF
NA	TRBV5-1	TRBJ1-4	NA	TGCGCCAGCAGCCCCGAAGGGACCTCTGGTGAAAAACTGTTTTTT	CASSPEGTSGEKLFF
NA	TRBV7-2	TRBJ2-2	NA	TGTGCCAGCACCCCCCGGGCCGGGAACACCGGGGAGCTGTTTTTT	CASTPRAGNTGELFF
NA	TRBV12-3/TRBV12-4	TRBJ2-2	many	TGTGCCAGCAGTTTGATCAACCTTCCCGGGGAGCTGTTTTTT	CASSLINLPGELFF
TRBD2	TRBV20-1	TRBJ2-2	NA	TGCAGTGCCCGGACTAGCGGATCGAACACCGGGGAGCTGTTTTTT	CSARTSGSNTGELFF
TRBD2	TRBV20-1	TRBJ2-3	few	TGCAGTGCTCCCCGGGGGGGTGGCACAGATACGCAGTATTTT	CSAPRGGGTDTQYF
TRBD2	TRBV7-6	TRBJ2-1	NA	TGTGCCAGCAGCCCCGGACTAGCGATGTCTTATGAGCAGTTCTTC	CASSPGLAMSYEQFF
NA	TRBV9	TRBJ2-1	NA	TGTGCCAGCAGCAGAGAAGAGTCGGAAAGCGGGCTTCAGAACAATGAGCAGTTCTTC	CASSREESESGLQNNEQFF
TRBD1	TRBV10-3	TRBJ2-1	few	TGTGCCATCAGAGAAGGGACAGGGAATGAGCAGTTCTTC	CAIREGTGNEQFF
NA	TRBV27	TRBJ2-1	many	TGTGCCAGCAGTTTATTCGGAGGACTCTACAATGAGCAGTTCTTC	CASSLFGGLYNEQFF
NA	TRBV10-3	TRBJ2-7	NA	TGTGCCATCAGTGAGGGGTTTGAGCAGTACTTC	CAISEGFEQYF
TRBD2	TRBV28	TRBJ2-7	NA	TGTGCCAGCAGTGCTTACGGGACTAGCGGGAGCTACGAGCAGTACTTC	CASSAYGTSGSYEQYF
NA	TRBV9	TRBJ2-6	NA	TGTGCCAGCAGCGTACTCACTGGGGCCAACGTCCTGACTTTC	CASSVLTGANVLTF
TRBD1	TRBV24-1	TRBJ2-5	NA	TGTGCCACCAGTGACCGGGGGGGACAGGGGAACCAAGAGACCCAGTACTTC	CATSDRGGQGNQETQYF
NA	TRBV25-1	TRBJ1-2	NA	TGTGCCAGCAGTGACACAGCACTTTATGGCTACACCTTC	CASSDTALYGYTF
TRBD1	TRBV6-1	TRBJ1-2	NA	TGTGCCAGCAGTAGGGACAGGGTGTCAGGAGGCTACACCTTC	CASSRDRVSGGYTF
NA	TRBV28	TRBJ2-3	NA	TGTGCCAGCAGTTTATTGATGACTCTCACAGATACGCAGTATTTT	CASSLLMTLTDTQYF
TRBD2	TRBV15	TRBJ2-5	few	TGTGCCACCAGCAGAGATCGTAGTGTAGCGGGAGGGCCCGAGACCCAGTACTTC	CATSRDRSVAGGPETQYF
NA	TRBV12-3/TRBV12-4	TRBJ1-5	NA	TGTGCCAGCAGTTTAGACTTAACTCAGCCCCAGCATTTT	CASSLDLTQPQHF
NA	TRBV20-1	TRBJ2-3	few	TGCAGTGCTAGAGTGGCGGGGTGGTGGACAGATACGCAGTATTTT	CSARVAGWWTDTQYF
NA	TRBV29-1	TRBJ1-3	NA	TGCAGCGTTGTGAGGGGAGCTGGAAACACCATATATTTT	CSVVRGAGNTIYF
NA	TRBV9	TRBJ2-7	few	TGTGCCAGCAGCGTAGGGGCAGGGGATGGCGAGCAGTACTTC	CASSVGAGDGEQYF
TRBD2	TRBV27	TRBJ2-7	few	TGTGCCAGCAGGGTTAGCGGGAGAGCGAGTTACGAGCAGTACTTC	CASRVSGRASYEQYF
NA	TRBV10-1	TRBJ2-1	few	TGCGCCAGCAGTGACGAGTTCCCCAATGAGCAGTTCTTC	CASSDEFPNEQFF
NA	TRBV10-3	TRBJ2-5	NA	TGTGCCATCAGTCCCGGGACTCAAGAGACCCAGTACTTC	CAISPGTQETQYF